This T cell receptor (beta chain) was retrieved from a study of CD8 T cells in Susac syndrome. Sequencing of TCR beta drew on CD8+ and CD4+ T cells from blood. The patients who served as multiple sclerosis controls were treatment-naive and had stable or active relapsing-remitting disease that fulfilled the revised McDonald criteria. After removal of 4 bases from V and 8 bases from J, the junction contained 6 bases not matched to a gene. CDR3 length: 15 amino acids. Germline-derived CDR1 and CDR2 are MNHEY and SMNVEV (reference sequence). Notes on the study in general: As the study acknowledged, the number of individuals who were part of its TCR sequencing and HLA analysis was relatively small.

To note about this clonotype: Its antigen remains unknown.

Random hexamers were used to reverse transcribe roughly 0.5 to 1 ug of RNA. An immunoSEQ multiplex PCR generated amplified TCR beta CDR3 products spanning 54 Vbeta and 13 Jbeta. TCRdb passed the immunoSEQ multiplex PCR reads through MiXCR, listing each CDR3 protein once. Of some 120,000 distinct CDR3 sequences detected, approximately 90% appear once; the ten largest clones hold 0.2% to 0.25%. The chain recombines TRBV27 with TRBJ2-1; TRBD1 matches 12 bases. The sample was CD8+ T cells from PBMCs. The receptor was derived from a human donor with multiple sclerosis. The CDR3 DNA follows: TGTGCCAGCAGTTCATCGGGACAGGGGGCCGATGAGCAGTTCTTC. As protein: CASSSSGQGADEQFF.